Listed below are T cell receptor beta chains from one sample, sequenced in a study of PD-L1 blockade in urothelial cancer. Here immunoSEQ multiplex PCR was the method, and the copy in TCRdb shows in-frame clones only, minus some. The sample carries about 87,000 clones, 84% recorded once. Here the sequenced sample was PBMCs, taken around atezolizumab (anti-PD-L1) treatment. These receptors were collected from a man aged 60 to 75 with urothelial cancer. The CDR3 runs from the conserved cysteine through the conserved F or W. Clone size is given for some rows only: seen once, a few or many times, or a class if the clone is expanded.

cdr3_length	clone_size	v_call	j_call	cdr3_aa
15	-	TRBV11-1	TRBJ1-4	CASSLTGANNEKLFF
13	-	TRBV7-9	TRBJ1-1	CASTQQGAPEAFF
17	-	TRBV14	TRBJ1-4	CASSQGQGRLTNEKLFF
15	-	TRBV4-3	TRBJ1-5	CASSQDRSAWQPQHF
14	-	TRBV7-2	TRBJ2-1	CASSNLAGPNEQFF
13	-	TRBV28	TRBJ2-7	CASSFSAGHEQYF
16	-	TRBV5-8	TRBJ1-2	CASSLSGQGFSYGYTF
16	-	TRBV5-5	TRBJ1-2	CASSSPTHPSSYGYTF
15	-	TRBV18	TRBJ2-1	CASSPQTGGWNEQFF
15	-	TRBV7-9	TRBJ2-1	CASSLAQGITNEQFF
13	-	TRBV10-3	TRBJ2-2	CAIRSVESGELFF
16	-	TRBV4-1	TRBJ2-3	CASSQLVLAGGDTQYF
13	-	TRBV5-1	TRBJ1-5	CASSLAASGPQHF
15	once	TRBV6-1	TRBJ2-3	CASSEATASTDTQYF